Presented here are 31 T cell receptor beta chains from one specimen sequenced in a study of T cells in Graves' hyperthyroidism and ophthalmopathy. Template material for amplifying TCR beta CDR3 regions consisted of RNA transcripts. In the first-round RT-PCR of the TCR CDR3, the HTBI primer set was used. Via MiXCR, TCRdb re-called the multiplex PCR reads, giving one row per CDR3 protein. The table records roughly 360,000 distinct CDR3 sequences, approximately 12% of them present only once. The sample comprised blood. All receptors come from a man under 40 with Graves' hyperthyroidism that later progressed to Graves' ophthalmopathy.

V usage is TRBV20-1 and J usage is TRBJ1-5; 8 bases are shared with TRBD1. Germline assignment: CDR1 DFQATT and CDR2 SNEGSKA (reference sequence). This CDR3 contains 16 residues. The trim removed 4 bases at V and 4 bases at J, leaving 12 bases unmatched. CDR3 in DNA: TGCAGTGCTACCCCTTTGCCGACAGGGGTTAATCAGCCCCAGCATTTT. It encodes CSATPLPTGVNQPQHF.

The V gene is TRBV12-5, the J gene TRBJ1-5; D is possibly TRBD1 (5 bases). The CDR3 sequence is 17 residues long. V lost 0 bases and J 2 bases, leaving 14 bases between the germline ends. Germline V lookup: CDR1 LGHNT, CDR2 FRNRAP. The CDR3 DNA follows: TGTGCTAGTGGTTTGGTACTGACGGGGACGGGCAATCAGCCCCAGCATTTT. Its protein is CASGLVLTGTGNQPQHF.

Of note for this clonotype: With a much larger clone just one base away, this may be a read error. V usage is TRBV13 and J usage is TRBJ1-1, with D possibly matching TRBD1 (5 bases). This CDR3 is 17 amino acids long. The V gene's germline CDR1 is PRHDT and CDR2 FYEKMQ (reference sequence). The CDR3 nucleotides read TGTGCCAGCAGCTTAGGCGGAGGGGCGGAGATGAACACTGAAGCTCTCTTT. As protein: CASSLGGGAEMNTEALF.

This clonotype came up a few times. The chain has TRBV2 and TRBJ2-3; D ambiguous. Germline CDR1 is SNHLY and CDR2 is FYNNEI. This CDR3 spans 14 amino acids. V lost 6 bases, J lost 0 bases, and 10 bases lay in between. The CDR3 is CASRGLSSTDTQYF. The CDR3, as DNA: TGTGCCAGCAGGGGTCTATCGAGCACAGATACGCAGTATTTT. Full variable domain (rest looked up from reference TRBV2 and TRBJ2-3): EPEVTQTPSHQVTQMGQEVILRCVPISNHLYFYWYRQILGQKVEFLVSFYNNEISEKSEIFDDQFSVERPDGSNFTLKIRSTKLEDSAMYFCASRGLSSTDTQYFGPGTRLTVL.

The gene calls are TRBV9 and TRBJ1-3; 7 nucleotides agree with TRBD1. Unmatched junction bases numbered 9, after V lost 3 bases and J lost 0 bases. The CDR3 contains 17 residues. CDR1 and CDR2 from the germline V gene are SGDLS and YYNGEE. Here the CDR3 DNA reads TGTGCCAGCAGCGGTCGGGACAGTACGAGCTCTGGAAACACCATATATTTT. It specifies CASSGRDSTSSGNTIYF.

The gene calls are TRBV25-1 and TRBJ1-1; 9 bases agree with TRBD1. The CDR3 has 14 residues. Germline values: CDR1 MGHDK, CDR2 SYGVNS. J gave up 4 bases and V 3 bases, and 3 bases lay outside the gene matches. CDR3 bases: TGTGCCAGCAGTGATTTGACAGGGGGCACTGAAGCTTTCTTT. This encodes CASSDLTGGTEAFF.

The gene calls are TRBV19 and TRBJ2-7, with a tentative D call TRBD2 (6 bases). V lost 9 bases, J lost 6 bases, and 21 bases lay in between. The CDR3 extends over 14 amino acids. The V gene's germline CDR1 is LNHDA and CDR2 SQIVND (reference sequence). CDR3: CASPPRRRASEQYF. CDR3 DNA: TGTGCCAGCCCCCCCCGTCGGAGGGCCTCCGAGCAGTACTTC.

This clonotype occurred many times. The chain recombines TRBV19 with TRBJ1-4; the D is unclear. The CDR3 sequence is 15 residues long. Germline loops: CDR1 LNHDA, CDR2 SQIVND (reference sequence). With 3 bases removed from V and 6 bases from J, the gap between germline ends came to 14 bases. CDR3 coding DNA: TGTGCCAGTAGTATTCTCGGTTCGCGGCATGAAAAACTGTTTTTT. The encoded protein is CASSILGSRHEKLFF.

This clonotype has ten or more counts. This CDR3 is CSARGFSGSYEQYF. In nucleotides, the CDR3 is TGCAGTGCTAGGGGGTTTAGCGGTTCGTACGAGCAGTACTTC. The chain has TRBV20-1 and TRBJ2-7; D perhaps matches TRBD2 (6 bases). CDR3 length equals 14 residues. V was shortened by 3 bases and J by 4 bases, with 16 bases between the two germline ends. Germline CDR1 and CDR2: DFQATT and SNEGSKA (reference sequence).

In its sample, this clonotype was seen many times. This chain joins TRBV20-1 and TRBJ2-3, with 10 bases identical to TRBD2. The CDR3 consists of 16 residues. Trimming removed 2 bases from V and 4 bases from J; junction bases left unmatched: 9. Germline V gene lookup returns CDR1 DFQATT and CDR2 SNEGSKA (reference sequence). The CDR3, as DNA: TGCAGTGCTAGACAGAAGCGGGGGGGCTTGCCAGATACGCAGTATTTT. It yields the protein CSARQKRGGLPDTQYF.

This clonotype was seen only a few times. The rearrangement joins TRBV3-1 to TRBJ1-4, with a possible D match to TRBD1 (5 bases). Germline V lookup: CDR1 LGHDT, CDR2 YNNKEL (reference sequence). Trimming pared 3 bases from V and 5 bases from J, leaving 16 bases between. The CDR3 covers 16 residues. In DNA form, the CDR3 reads TGTGCCAGCAGCCACGGGAAACAGGACCGAAATGAAAAACTGTTTTTT. Encoded protein: CASSHGKQDRNEKLFF.

This clonotype was counted between two and nine times. The chain couples TRBV14 to TRBJ2-5; the D gene is possibly TRBD1 (5 bases). The CDR3 has 17 residues. The V gene lost 0 bases and the J gene lost 1 base, with 15 bases spanning the gap. Germline V gene sequence: CDR1 SGHDN, CDR2 FVKESK. CDR3 loop: CASSQDRGRAFQETQYF. DNA for the CDR3: TGTGCCAGCAGCCAAGATCGTGGCAGGGCTTTCCAAGAGACCCAGTACTTC.

This clonotype was seen a single time. J is TRBJ2-3 and V is TRBV7-9; tentative D call: TRBD1 (5 bases). CDR1 and CDR2 (germline): SEHNR, FQNEAQ (reference sequence). CDR3 size: 15 residues. Trimming pared 3 bases from V and 1 base from J, leaving 11 bases between. The CDR3 bases are TGTGCCAGCAGCTTTGTGGGGCCGGGCACAGATACGCAGTATTTT. Encoded protein: CASSFVGPGTDTQYF.

This clonotype was picked up one time. A much larger clone lies a single base off, so this may be a read error. This sequence joins TRBV15 and TRBJ1-3; a possible D gene is TRBD1 (6 bases). The CDR3 runs to 17 residues. Germline V gene lookup returns CDR1 LNHNV and CDR2 YYDKDF (reference sequence). Trimming took 0 bases from V and 0 from J, leaving 12 bases between them. CDR3 sequence (DNA): TGTGCCACCAGCAGAGATCACCCAGGGGTCTCTGGAAACACCATATATTTT. It encodes CATSRDHPGVSGNTIYF.

This clonotype was observed many times. The J gene is TRBJ2-2, the V gene TRBV20-1, with D possibly being TRBD1 (5 bases). CDR1 DFQATT and CDR2 SNEGSKA come from the germline V gene (reference sequence). The CDR3 extends over 15 amino acids. The V gene lost 4 bases and the J gene lost 2 bases, with 14 bases spanning the gap. CDR3 in amino acids: CSATGHAGNTGELFF. The CDR3 DNA is TGCAGTGCTACAGGACATGCAGGCAACACCGGGGAGCTGTTTTTT.

This clonotype was seen ten or more times. The gene calls are TRBV12-3 or TRBV12-4 and TRBJ2-7; TRBD1 matches at 9 bases. CDR3 length: 15 residues. V shed 6 bases, J shed 3 bases, and the junction held 9 bases outside the gene matches. The CDR3 DNA follows: TGTGCCAGCAGCCGGGACAGGGAGGGACTCTACGAGCAGTACTTC. Translated, it gives CASSRDREGLYEQYF.

This clonotype was seen ten or more times. V is TRBV18 and J is TRBJ1-2; tentatively, D is TRBD1 (5 bases). Trimming stripped 5 bases from V and 3 bases from J, with 10 bases between. CDR3 length equals 13 residues. Looked up from germline, CDR1 is KGHSH and CDR2 is LQKENI. This chain's CDR3 is CASSGDGYYGYTF. In DNA form, the CDR3 reads TGTGCCAGCTCAGGGGACGGCTACTATGGCTACACCTTC.

This clonotype has just a few counts. The gene calls are TRBV6-1 and TRBJ2-3; D gene unclear. The germline CDR1 and CDR2 sequences are MNHNS and SASEGT. The CDR3 covers 12 residues. Trimming took off 5 bases at V and 4 bases at J, with 7 bases between the two ends. The chain's CDR3 is CASSSSADTQYF. CDR3 nucleotides: TGTGCCAGCAGTTCCAGCGCAGATACGCAGTATTTT.

This clonotype was seen repeatedly, ten times or more. The chain carries TRBV12-3 or TRBV12-4 and TRBJ2-5; TRBD2 might be the D (5 bases). The CDR3 loop spans 14 amino acids. The ends were cut back, 5 bases at V and 5 bases at J, with 15 bases in the middle. DNA of the CDR3: TGTGCCAGCAGTCCCAACGGGGAAGTGGAGACCCAGTACTTC. This encodes CASSPNGEVETQYF.

This clonotype was counted at least ten times. V is TRBV12-3 or TRBV12-4 and J is TRBJ1-1; no reliable D call. The CDR3 length is 16 residues. V was shortened by 5 bases and J by 11 bases, with 27 bases between the two germline ends. The CDR3 bases are TGTGCCAGCAGTCCAAATCCTCCGACGTGGACTCACGCGGCTTTCTTT. Its protein is CASSPNPPTWTHAAFF.

The V gene is TRBV20-1, the J gene TRBJ1-2, with a possible D match to TRBD1 (5 bases). V lost 4 bases and J lost 1, with 7 bases in between. The CDR3 runs to 12 residues. Per the germline V gene, CDR1 is DFQATT and CDR2 is SNEGSKA (reference sequence). The CDR3 DNA is TGCAGTGCTAAACAGGATAACTATGGCTACACCTTC. Translating gives CSAKQDNYGYTF.

This clonotype was detected ten times or more. The chain carries TRBV28 and TRBJ1-2; possibly TRBD1 for D (5 bases). CDR1 is MDHEN, CDR2 SYDVKM, per germline. The ends were cut back, 5 bases at V and 1 base at J, with 11 bases in the middle. The CDR3 is 14 amino acids. The CDR3 reads CASSRDGNNYGYTF. CDR3 coding DNA: TGTGCCAGCAGTAGGGACGGGAATAACTATGGCTACACCTTC.

This clonotype was observed many times. The CDR3 nucleotides read TGTGCCAGCAGCTTAGCCCTCTCCACAGTGAACACTGAAGCTTTCTTT. It codes for CASSLALSTVNTEAFF. This chain connects TRBV11-2 to TRBJ1-1; D call uncertain. Germline V lookup: CDR1 SGHAT, CDR2 FQNNGV. The V gene lost 1 base and the J gene lost 0 bases, with 12 bases spanning the gap. This CDR3 has 16 residues.

This clonotype was counted many times. This chain joins TRBV11-1 and TRBJ2-7; 12 bases map to TRBD1. Trimming took 7 bases from V and 6 from J; bases not matched to a gene: 7. This CDR3 has 14 amino acids. Looked up from germline, CDR1 is SGHAT and CDR2 is FQDESV (reference sequence). The CDR3 region is CASTPGQGASEQYF. CDR3 DNA sequence: TGTGCCAGCACCCCGGGACAGGGGGCCTCCGAGCAGTACTTC.

This clonotype was picked up many times. V gene TRBV28 combines with J gene TRBJ1-3; D unresolved. The CDR3 contains 14 residues. CDR1 is MDHEN and CDR2 is SYDVKM in the germline V gene. The ends were cut back, 4 bases at V and 1 base at J, with 8 bases in the middle. The CDR3 sequence is CASSSAGSGNTIYF. The CDR3 nucleotides are TGTGCCAGCAGTTCGGCTGGTTCTGGAAACACCATATATTTT.

The chain is built from TRBV9 and TRBJ2-2; D gene ambiguous. V lost 0 bases, J lost 2 bases, and 8 bases lay in between. CDR1 and CDR2 (germline): SGDLS, YYNGEE. The CDR3 covers 15 residues. Written as DNA, the CDR3 is TGTGCCAGCAGCGTAGACGGATATAACACCGGGGAGCTGTTTTTT. Amino acids: CASSVDGYNTGELFF.

This clonotype was picked up many times. The chain couples TRBV28 to TRBJ2-2; unclear D gene. Per germline, CDR1 MDHEN and CDR2 SYDVKM. The CDR3 contains 12 residues. Trimming stripped 7 bases from V and 1 base from J, with 4 bases between. The CDR3 DNA reads TGTGCCAGCACACAGAACACCGGGGAGCTGTTTTTT. Amino acids: CASTQNTGELFF.

The chain recombines TRBV2 with TRBJ1-5, with D maybe TRBD1 (5 bases). The CDR3 covers 14 residues. V was pared by 7 bases and J by 3 bases, with 13 bases between. Germline assignment: CDR1 SNHLY and CDR2 FYNNEI. The CDR3 nucleotides read TGTGCCAGCAAGTCCAGGGATGACAATCAGCCCCAGCATTTT. It translates to CASKSRDDNQPQHF. Variable domain in full (rest from reference TRBV2 and TRBJ1-5): EPEVTQTPSHQVTQMGQEVILRCVPISNHLYFYWYRQILGQKVEFLVSFYNNEISEKSEIFDDQFSVERPDGSNFTLKIRSTKLEDSAMYFCASKSRDDNQPQHFGDGTRLSIL.

The genes are TRBV9 and TRBJ2-5; 7 bases align to TRBD1. TRBJ2-1 explains the end of the DNA better; the J call may be wrong. The CDR3 sequence is 15 residues long. The germline V gene has CDR1 SGDLS and CDR2 YYNGEE. The CDR3 sequence is CASSSSPGQQETQFF. Here the CDR3 DNA reads TGTGCCAGCAGCTCATCCCCGGGACAGCAAGAGACCCAGTTCTTC.

This clonotype was found many times. The chain has TRBV20-1 and TRBJ2-3, with no clear D. CDR3 length: 14 amino acids. Germline V gene sequence: CDR1 DFQATT, CDR2 SNEGSKA (reference sequence). Trimming removed 3 bases from V and 1 base from J, with 11 bases in between. CDR3 in amino acids: CSASLGQGTDTQYF. The CDR3 region has the DNA TGCAGTGCTAGCTTAGGGCAGGGCACAGATACGCAGTATTTT.

In this sample, this clonotype turned up many times. The chain couples TRBV3-1 to TRBJ1-5; possible D gene TRBD1, 6 bases. Germline V gene data show CDR1 as LGHDT and CDR2 as YNNKEL (reference sequence). Trimming shortened V by 5 bases and J by 6 bases, and 14 bases separated the two germline ends. The CDR3 is 14 amino acids. The CDR3 DNA reads as TGTGCCAGCAGCTACCGGACAGCGGGTCAGCCCCAGCATTTT. Its translation is CASSYRTAGQPQHF.